These T cell receptor beta chains were read from a single sample in a study of T cells expressing NK-cell markers. Each CDR3 protein gets one entry in TCRdb, which reprocessed the 5' RACE reads and gives no DNA. This table lists under 500,000 distinct CDR3 sequences. Sequencing input: blood T cells: a sorted CD56 or NKG2C T cell subset, CD4+ or CD8+ T cells, or bulk PBMC T cells (not recorded which). All receptors come from a woman between 18 and 70 years old in good health. Each CDR3 is given with its conserved first and last residue.

v_gene: TRBV19
j_gene: TRBJ1-5
CDR3aa: CASSSVNSLSTAQHF

v_gene: TRBV10-3
j_gene: TRBJ1-2
CDR3aa: CAISETGVGYTF

v_gene: TRBV5-4
j_gene: TRBJ2-3
CDR3aa: CASRTGLRSTDTQYF

v_gene: TRBV12-3/TRBV12-4
j_gene: TRBJ2-2
CDR3aa: CASNQGLVNTGELFF

v_gene: TRBV6-2/TRBV6-3
j_gene: TRBJ2-2
CDR3aa: CASSDQGAPGELFF

v_gene: TRBV7-9
j_gene: TRBJ1-4
CDR3aa: CASSVLLGDNEKLFF

v_gene: TRBV27
j_gene: TRBJ2-1
CDR3aa: CASSLSAESYNEQFF

v_gene: TRBV18
j_gene: TRBJ2-1
CDR3aa: CASSPPWVLNEQFF

v_gene: TRBV20-1
j_gene: TRBJ2-3
CDR3aa: CSAPRGGLGGADTQYF

v_gene: TRBV11-2
j_gene: TRBJ2-2
CDR3aa: CASSPRTSGDTGELFF

v_gene: TRBV7-9
j_gene: TRBJ1-2
CDR3aa: CASSLSDGVIWGYTF

v_gene: TRBV6-1
j_gene: TRBJ1-2
CDR3aa: CASSAQGYYGYTF

v_gene: TRBV20-1
j_gene: TRBJ2-3
CDR3aa: CSATPGTGMGDTQYF

v_gene: TRBV20-1
j_gene: TRBJ2-7
CDR3aa: CSASSAANYEQYF

v_gene: TRBV12-3/TRBV12-4
j_gene: TRBJ1-4
CDR3aa: CASGRQDSEKLFF

v_gene: TRBV4-3
j_gene: TRBJ2-1
CDR3aa: CASSRRGYEQFF

v_gene: TRBV12-3/TRBV12-4
j_gene: TRBJ2-7
CDR3aa: CASATTGTTYEQYF

v_gene: TRBV7-6
j_gene: TRBJ2-2
CDR3aa: CASSKTSGRAVTGELFF

v_gene: TRBV28
j_gene: TRBJ2-3
CDR3aa: CASSLGVRRGSSTDTQYF

v_gene: TRBV7-2
j_gene: TRBJ2-3
CDR3aa: CASNSGLSTDTQYF

v_gene: TRBV14
j_gene: TRBJ2-2
CDR3aa: CASSEGWGRSTGELFF

v_gene: TRBV11-2
j_gene: TRBJ1-1
CDR3aa: CASSATGLLSTEAFF

v_gene: TRBV29-1
j_gene: TRBJ1-2
CDR3aa: CSDGGQGGGSYTF

v_gene: TRBV15
j_gene: TRBJ2-3
CDR3aa: CATSRVLARTDTQYF

v_gene: TRBV2
j_gene: TRBJ2-5
CDR3aa: CASSEASGGAETQYF

v_gene: TRBV12-3/TRBV12-4
j_gene: TRBJ2-7
CDR3aa: CASNLAGGPTYEQYF

v_gene: TRBV7-3
j_gene: TRBJ2-2
CDR3aa: CASSLPGDLVGELFF